This TCR beta chain stems from a study of Ad26.COV2.S vaccination and SARS-CoV-2 variants. Concerning this clone: Its target is not known.

Study conclusions and caveats: Breadth measured for non-spike TCRs was similar across vaccine and placebo recipients. After vaccination, substantial breadth of spike-specific CD8+ and CD4+ responses was reported.

The data were produced by immunoSEQ multiplex PCR, yet TCRdb's version contains in-frame clones alone and is incomplete. Of about 350,000 clones listed, around 89% are singletons. Treatment: roughly 20 received Ad26.COV2.S at low or high dose, single or two shots; about five received placebo; per-sample allocation not given. Specimen acquisition occurred on day 63 following the initial vaccine or placebo injection. Participants' vaccine, an Ad26 vector, delivered Wuhan-strain SARS-CoV-2 spike. Germline V lookup: CDR1 SEHNR, CDR2 FQNEAQ (reference sequence). V was pared by 5 bases and J by 0 bases, with 16 bases between. The CDR3 has 17 residues.

This clonotype was sampled from a person aged 18-60 years who received the Ad26.COV2.S COVID-19 vaccine or a placebo. The rearrangement links TRBV7-9 to TRBJ2-2; D is unresolved. The material sequenced was peripheral blood, taken in a trial of Ad26.COV2.S vaccine versus placebo. The CDR3 DNA is TGTGCCAGCAGCCTAGAGTCCAGGAAGACGAACACCGGGGAGCTGTTTTTT. It yields the protein CASSLESRKTNTGELFF.